This TCR beta chain was observed in a study of control samples from healthy donors and cancer patients. Profiled with immunoSEQ multiplex PCR; TCRdb holds only in-frame clones, not every one. In the table there are around 130,000 clones, about 88% of which are singletons. The CDR3 extends over 14 amino acids. Germline V gene data show CDR1 as LNHDA and CDR2 as SQIVND (reference sequence). Trimming at V came to 7 bases and at J to 4 bases, leaving 9 bases not matched to a gene. Material: blood. This TCR came from a man aged 50-59 years in good health. The rearrangement links TRBV19 to TRBJ1-2; TRBD1 aligns across 7 bases. In DNA form, the CDR3 reads TGTGCCAGTACCCGGGACAGCCGGAGCTATGGCTACACCTTC. Translating gives CASTRDSRSYGYTF.